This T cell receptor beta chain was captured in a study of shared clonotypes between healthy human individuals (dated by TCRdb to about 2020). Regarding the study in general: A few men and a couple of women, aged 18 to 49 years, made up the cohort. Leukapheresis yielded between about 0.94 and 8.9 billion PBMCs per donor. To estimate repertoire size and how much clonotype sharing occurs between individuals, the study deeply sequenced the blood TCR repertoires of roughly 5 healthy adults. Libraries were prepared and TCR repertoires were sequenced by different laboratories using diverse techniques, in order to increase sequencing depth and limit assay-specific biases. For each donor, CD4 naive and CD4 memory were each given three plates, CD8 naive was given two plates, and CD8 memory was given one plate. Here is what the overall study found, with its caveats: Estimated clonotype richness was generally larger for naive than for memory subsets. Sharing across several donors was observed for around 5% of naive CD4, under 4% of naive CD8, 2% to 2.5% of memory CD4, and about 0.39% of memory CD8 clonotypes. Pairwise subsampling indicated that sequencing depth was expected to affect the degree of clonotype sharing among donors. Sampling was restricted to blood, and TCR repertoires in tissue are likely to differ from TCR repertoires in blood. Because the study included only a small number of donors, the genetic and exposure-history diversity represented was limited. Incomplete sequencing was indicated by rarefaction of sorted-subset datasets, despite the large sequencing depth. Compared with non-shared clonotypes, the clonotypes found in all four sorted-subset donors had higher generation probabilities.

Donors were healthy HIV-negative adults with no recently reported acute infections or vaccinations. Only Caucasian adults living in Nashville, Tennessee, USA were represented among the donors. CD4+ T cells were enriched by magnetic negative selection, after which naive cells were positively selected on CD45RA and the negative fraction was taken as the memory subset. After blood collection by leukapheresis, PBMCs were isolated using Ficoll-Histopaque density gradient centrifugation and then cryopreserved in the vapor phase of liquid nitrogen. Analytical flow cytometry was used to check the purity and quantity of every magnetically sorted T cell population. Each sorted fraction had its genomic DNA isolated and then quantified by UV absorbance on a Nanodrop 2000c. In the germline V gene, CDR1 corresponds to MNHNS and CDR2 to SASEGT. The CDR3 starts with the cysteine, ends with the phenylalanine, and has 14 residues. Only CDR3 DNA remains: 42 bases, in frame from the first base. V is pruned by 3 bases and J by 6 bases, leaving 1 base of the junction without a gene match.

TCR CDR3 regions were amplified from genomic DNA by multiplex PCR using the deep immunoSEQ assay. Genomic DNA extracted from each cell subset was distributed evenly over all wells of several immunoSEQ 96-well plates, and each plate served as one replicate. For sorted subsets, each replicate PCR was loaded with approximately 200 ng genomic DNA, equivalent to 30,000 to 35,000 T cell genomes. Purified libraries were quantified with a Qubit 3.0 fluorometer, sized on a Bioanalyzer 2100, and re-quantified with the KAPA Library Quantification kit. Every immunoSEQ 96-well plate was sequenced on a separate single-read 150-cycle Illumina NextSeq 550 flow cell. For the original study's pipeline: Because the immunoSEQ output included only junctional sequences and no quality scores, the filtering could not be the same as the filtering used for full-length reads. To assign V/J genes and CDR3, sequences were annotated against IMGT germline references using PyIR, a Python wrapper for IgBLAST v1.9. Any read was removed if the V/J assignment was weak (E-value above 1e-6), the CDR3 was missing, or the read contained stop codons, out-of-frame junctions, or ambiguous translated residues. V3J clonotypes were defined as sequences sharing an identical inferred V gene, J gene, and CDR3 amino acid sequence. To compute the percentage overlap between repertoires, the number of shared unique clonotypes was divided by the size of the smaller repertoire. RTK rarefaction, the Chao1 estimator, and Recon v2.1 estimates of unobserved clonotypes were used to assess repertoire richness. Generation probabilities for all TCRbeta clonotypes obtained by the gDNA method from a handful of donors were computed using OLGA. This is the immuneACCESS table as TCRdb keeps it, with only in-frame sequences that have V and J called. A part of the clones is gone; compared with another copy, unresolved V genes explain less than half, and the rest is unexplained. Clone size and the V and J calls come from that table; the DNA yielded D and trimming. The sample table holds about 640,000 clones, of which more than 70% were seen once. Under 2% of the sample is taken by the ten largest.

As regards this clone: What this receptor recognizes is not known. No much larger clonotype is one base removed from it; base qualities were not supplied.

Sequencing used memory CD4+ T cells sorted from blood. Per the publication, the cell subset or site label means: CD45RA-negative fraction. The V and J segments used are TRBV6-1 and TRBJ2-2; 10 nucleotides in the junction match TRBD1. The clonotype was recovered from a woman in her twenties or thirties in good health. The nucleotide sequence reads TGTGCCAGCAGTGACGGGACAGGGGCCGGGGAGCTGTTTTTT. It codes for CASSDGTGAGELFF.